This T cell receptor beta chain was recovered during a study of shared clonotypes between healthy human individuals. Study as a whole: Donors had three CD4 naive, three CD4 memory, two CD8 naive and one CD8 memory plate apiece. Study findings and constraints: Several donors shared around 5.2% of their naive CD4 clonotypes.

The assay was immunoSEQ multiplex PCR, and TCRdb's table has in-frame clones only and misses some. The sample contains about 680,000 clones, about 90% of which appear only once. This clone was seen just once. Its matching antigen is unknown. Positively selected for CCR7, the CD45RO-negative cells used as naive CD8 cells excluded terminally differentiated effector memory CD45RA+ cells. This CDR3 comprises 12 residues. V was clipped by 5 bases and J by 9 bases, with 11 bases between them. Germline lookup yields CDR1 LNHNV and CDR2 YYDKDF (reference sequence). The V and J genes are TRBV15 and TRBJ2-1; D gene unclear. Sequenced sample: naive CD8+ T cells sorted from blood. The sequence was obtained from a man aged 25 to 45 in good health. The CDR3 spells CATSLRRIEQFF. CDR3 nucleotides: TGTGCCACCAGCCTGCGAAGGATTGAGCAGTTCTTC.